The clone carrying this T cell receptor beta chain was observed once. Antigen unknown. Depth targeted 1 in 200,000 to 1 in 1 million T cells, averaging roughly 9.7x coverage per clonotype. TCRdb's table, derived via immunoSEQ multiplex PCR, lists solely in-frame clones and lacks some. Of 140,000 to 150,000 clones detected, 75% to 80% appear once; the ten largest clones hold 5.1%. These data come from a study of cytotoxic CD8 clonotypes in ibrutinib-treated CLL. Looking at the study overall: The samples contained about 250,000 productive templates on average. They also contained an average of 94,082 productive rearrangements. Points from the study as a whole: Patients with sustained remission and those progressing were sampled at differing times.

CDR1 LGHNA and CDR2 YNFKEQ come from the germline V gene. V gave up 4 bases and J gave up 4 bases; unmatched junction bases: 8. This CDR3 spans 16 amino acids. This chain joins TRBV4-2 and TRBJ2-2, with 8 bases that match TRBD1. This receptor was obtained from a human donor with chronic lymphocytic leukemia. The sample in question was PBMCs, obtained after 24 months of ibrutinib treatment. CDR3 sequence (DNA): TGTGCCAGCAGCCTCCTTGGACAGGGTCCCACCGGGGAGCTGTTTTTT. Encoded protein: CASSLLGQGPTGELFF.